The 29 T cell receptor beta chains below all came from one sample that was sequenced in a study of cytomegalovirus exposure and HLA in healthy donors. Produced via immunoSEQ multiplex PCR; TCRdb's table is partial and in-frame only. The sample lists 150,000 to 200,000 clones, about 86% occurring once. The specimen was PBMCs. The receptors derive from a woman under 30 in good health and CMV-seronegative.

V and J are TRBV27 and TRBJ2-5, with 7 bases identical to TRBD2. The ends lost 2 bases at V and 5 bases at J; junction bases unmatched: 11. The CDR3 is made up of 16 amino acids. CDR1 and CDR2 from the germline V gene are MNHEY and SMNVEV (reference sequence). The CDR3 DNA sequence: TGTGCCAGCAGTTTAAGGTCCAGCGGGGCCCGGGAGACCCAGTACTTC. Encoded protein: CASSLRSSGARETQYF.

The rearrangement uses TRBV6-5 and TRBJ2-5; 9 bases line up with TRBD2. V trimming: 6 bases; J trimming: 6 bases; junction bases outside the gene matches: 5. This CDR3 comprises 13 residues. The germline gives CDR1 MNHEY, CDR2 SVGAGI. CDR3 protein: CASSPAGGKTQYF. The CDR3, as DNA: TGTGCCAGCAGCCCAGCGGGGGGCAAGACCCAGTACTTC.

In its sample, this clone was seen a few times. This chain links TRBV28 with TRBJ2-7; D perhaps matches TRBD2 (5 bases). There are 13 residues in the CDR3. CDR1 and CDR2 from the germline V gene are MDHEN and SYDVKM. The V gene lost 3 bases and the J gene lost 6 bases, with 12 bases spanning the gap. CDR3 sequence: CASSFPGNGEQYF. CDR3 nucleotides: TGTGCCAGCAGTTTCCCCGGGAACGGCGAGCAGTACTTC.

The chain recombines TRBV7-2 with TRBJ1-2, with TRBD1 as a possible D gene (5 bases). Per the germline V gene, CDR1 is SGHTA and CDR2 is FQGNSA. The CDR3 extends over 12 amino acids. V was shortened by 5 bases and J by 6 bases, with 10 bases between the two germline ends. In DNA form, the CDR3 reads TGTGCCAGCAGCAGCAAAGGGGATGGCTACACCTTC. It codes for CASSSKGDGYTF.

This clone was seen once. V usage is TRBV7-9 and J usage is TRBJ1-1; D is undetermined. Trimming left V 7 bases short and J 2 bases short, with 20 bases between. The CDR3 has 16 residues. Per germline, CDR1 SEHNR and CDR2 FQNEAQ (reference sequence). The CDR3 DNA reads TGTGCCAGCACCTCTTTTTTGACATCCTACAACACTGAAGCTTTCTTT. It codes for CASTSFLTSYNTEAFF.

The chain joins TRBV27 to TRBJ2-7; D gene uncertain. The length of the CDR3 is 8 residues. CDR1 and CDR2 (germline): MNHEY, SMNVEV (reference sequence). V dropped 4 bases and J dropped 12 bases, with 4 bases sitting between them. The CDR3 coding sequence is TGTGCCAGCAGTTACAGGTACTTC. Protein product: CASSYRYF.

V usage is TRBV6-6 and J usage is TRBJ2-1; 11 nucleotides match TRBD1. This CDR3 has 15 amino acids. Germline CDR1 MNHNY, CDR2 SVGAGI (reference sequence). V shed 8 bases and J 5 bases; nucleotides not matched to a gene: 8. The chain's CDR3 is CASGQGAAGDNEQFF. Written as DNA, the CDR3 is TGTGCCAGCGGACAGGGGGCGGCGGGCGACAATGAGCAGTTCTTC.

This clone was observed a few times. The genes are TRBV4-3 and TRBJ2-7; the match to TRBD1 covers 8 bases. CDR1 and CDR2 (germline): LGHNA, YSLEER. Trimming removed 1 base from V and 5 bases from J; junction bases left unmatched: 7. The CDR3 spans 15 residues. The CDR3 sequence is CASSQGGDRNHEQYF. As DNA, the CDR3 is TGCGCCAGCAGCCAAGGCGGGGACAGGAACCACGAGCAGTACTTC.

The rearrangement uses TRBV27 and TRBJ2-5; tentatively, D is TRBD1 (6 bases). V was pared by 5 bases and J by 5 bases, with 15 bases between. CDR1 and CDR2 (germline): MNHEY, SMNVEV (reference sequence). The CDR3 extends over 14 amino acids. The CDR3 region has the DNA TGTGCCAGCAGTCCCAGGGGTCCGTGGGAGACCCAGTACTTC. It specifies CASSPRGPWETQYF.

The chain has TRBV5-8 and TRBJ1-1; 8 bases match TRBD1. V lost 1 base to trimming and J lost 10 bases; unmatched junction nucleotides: 6. Germline values: CDR1 SGHTS, CDR2 YDEGEE. CDR3 length: 13 amino acids. CDR3 sequence (DNA): TGTGCCAGCAGCTTGTTGGACAGGGCGGGAGCTTTCTTT. This translates into CASSLLDRAGAFF.

The chain is built from TRBV6-1 and TRBJ2-7; 8 bases agree with TRBD1. Trimming at V came to 1 base and at J to 6 bases, leaving 5 bases not matched to a gene. The CDR3 runs to 14 residues. Germline CDR1 is MNHNS and CDR2 is SASEGT. The CDR3 reads CASSEVHGQGEQYF. The DNA for the CDR3 is TGTGCCAGCAGTGAAGTACATGGACAGGGCGAGCAGTACTTC.

This chain connects TRBV6-6 to TRBJ2-2; D gene uncertain. The CDR3 extends over 12 amino acids. The germline V gene has CDR1 MNHNY and CDR2 SVGAGI (reference sequence). Trimming took off 6 bases at V and 8 bases at J, with 10 bases between the two ends. The CDR3 loop is CASSRRVGELFF. In nucleotides, the CDR3 is TGTGCCAGCAGCCGCCGGGTGGGGGAGCTGTTTTTT.

This clone was seen more than once but under ten times. V gene TRBV30 combines with J gene TRBJ1-5; maybe TRBD1 (6 bases). This CDR3 contains 13 residues. CDR1 is GTSNPN and CDR2 is SVGIG in the germline V gene (reference sequence). Trimming cost V 1 base and J 4 bases, with 8 bases left between them. The CDR3: CAWSGQVNQPQHF. The CDR3 DNA reads as TGTGCCTGGAGTGGACAGGTTAATCAGCCCCAGCATTTT.

Only a few counts were recorded for this clone. J is TRBJ2-1 and V is TRBV9, with D perhaps matching TRBD2 (6 bases). V was trimmed by 4 bases and J by 1 base, leaving 9 bases between them. Germline values: CDR1 SGDLS, CDR2 YYNGEE. The CDR3 runs to 14 residues. In DNA form, the CDR3 reads TGTGCCAGCAGCAAGGGGAGGTCCTACAATGAGCAGTTCTTC. Translating it yields CASSKGRSYNEQFF.

The chain employs TRBV14 and TRBJ2-2, with 8 bases aligning to TRBD1. With 6 bases clipped from V and 0 bases from J, the junction kept 0 bases outside the gene matches. This CDR3 comprises 14 residues. The V gene's germline CDR1 is SGHDN and CDR2 FVKESK. CDR3 DNA sequence: TGTGCCAGCAGGACAGGGGCGAACACCGGGGAGCTGTTTTTT. This translates into CASRTGANTGELFF.

This chain connects TRBV15 to TRBJ2-3; 8 bases are shared with TRBD2. Unmatched junction bases numbered 3, after V lost 0 bases and J lost 1 base. The CDR3 runs to 16 residues. CDR1 and CDR2 (germline): LNHNV, YYDKDF (reference sequence). CDR3 protein: CATSRDRRGGTDTQYF. CDR3 nucleotide sequence: TGTGCCACCAGCAGAGATAGGCGGGGGGGCACAGATACGCAGTATTTT.

About this clone: A read error may explain this, as a much larger clone is one base away. Distinct nucleotide sequences in the sample also encode this CDR3. This chain uses TRBV4-2 with TRBJ2-7; the match to TRBD2 covers 11 bases. Germline V CDR1 and CDR2: LGHNA, YNFKEQ. The CDR3 has 15 residues. The V gene end was trimmed by 1 base and the J gene end by 1 base; junction bases not matched to a gene: 0. CDR3 region: CASSQGLAGSYEQYF. The CDR3 DNA is TGTGCCAGCAGCCAAGGACTAGCGGGATCCTACGAGCAGTACTTC.

The gene calls are TRBV5-1 and TRBJ2-5, with TRBD1 identical over 10 bases. The length of the CDR3 is 17 residues. Germline V CDR1 and CDR2: SGHRS, YFSETQ. Trimming took 0 bases from V and 0 from J; bases not matched to a gene: 5. This CDR3 is CASSLGRTGGDQETQYF. CDR3 coding DNA: TGCGCCAGCAGCTTGGGCAGGACAGGGGGGGACCAAGAGACCCAGTACTTC.

The CDR3 nucleotides are TGTGCCAGTAAGGTCAGGATGAACACTGAAGCTTTCTTT. It codes for CASKVRMNTEAFF. V is TRBV19 and J is TRBJ1-1; D is unresolved. This CDR3 has 13 amino acids. Germline V gene data show CDR1 as LNHDA and CDR2 as SQIVND (reference sequence). The germline V and J ends were trimmed by 7 bases and 0 bases, with 9 bases remaining between them.

The chain couples TRBV2 to TRBJ2-3; 7 bases are a match to TRBD1. Trimming cost V 4 bases and J 10 bases; bases outside gene matches: 8. CDR3 length: 13 residues. Germline V CDR1 and CDR2: SNHLY, FYNNEI. The CDR3 DNA follows: TGTGCCAGCAGTGGGGGACAGTTATTAGCGCAGTATTTT. Encoded protein: CASSGGQLLAQYF.

The rearrangement uses TRBV11-3 and TRBJ2-3; D might be TRBD1 (6 bases). Germline CDR1 and CDR2: SGHNT and YENEEA. The CDR3 is made up of 12 amino acids. The ends were cut back, 3 bases at V and 9 bases at J, with 10 bases in the middle. CDR3 amino acids: CASSLDRVTQYF. The CDR3 DNA is TGTGCCAGCAGCTTGGACAGAGTGACGCAGTATTTT.

The chain links TRBV19 to TRBJ1-5, with a possible D match to TRBD1 (6 bases). The V gene lost 6 bases and the J gene lost 0 bases, with 6 bases spanning the gap. Germline assignment: CDR1 LNHDA and CDR2 SQIVND (reference sequence). This CDR3 comprises 13 residues. Written as DNA, the CDR3 is TGTGCCAGTAGGGACAGTAGCAATCAGCCCCAGCATTTT. This codes for CASRDSSNQPQHF.

The CDR3 sequence: CASSIGSGRTGGNQPQHF. The CDR3 DNA follows: TGTGCCAGTAGTATCGGGTCTGGAAGGACAGGGGGCAATCAGCCCCAGCATTTT. The chain uses TRBV19 and TRBJ1-5; 9 nucleotides line up with TRBD1. V lost 3 bases, J lost 2 bases, and 11 bases stayed unmatched. CDR1 and CDR2 (germline): LNHDA, SQIVND (reference sequence). CDR3 length equals 18 residues.

The CDR3 sequence: CASGGTGVGRADTQYF. DNA of the CDR3: TGTGCCAGCGGGGGAACAGGGGTGGGTCGGGCAGATACGCAGTATTTT. This rearrangement joins TRBV5-4 to TRBJ2-3; 7 bases align to TRBD1. V trimming: 7 bases; J trimming: 4 bases; junction bases outside the gene matches: 15. Germline values: CDR1 SGHNT, CDR2 YYREEE (reference sequence). The CDR3 contains 16 residues.

This clone was detected a few times. The genes are TRBV7-9 and TRBJ2-7; 9 bases map to TRBD1. Per germline, CDR1 SEHNR and CDR2 FQNEAQ (reference sequence). The trim removed 7 bases at V and 2 bases at J, leaving 12 bases unmatched. The CDR3 has 16 amino acids. CDR3 nucleotide sequence: TGTGCCAGCACCCCGGGCTGGGACAGGGAGGCCTACGAGCAGTACTTC. Its protein product is CASTPGWDREAYEQYF.

The rearrangement joins TRBV2 to TRBJ1-2; no clear D. V dropped 11 bases and J dropped 3 bases, with 10 bases sitting between them. Germline lookup yields CDR1 SNHLY and CDR2 FYNNEI. CDR3 size: 11 residues. CDR3 region: CALLAYYGYTF. As DNA, the CDR3 is TGTGCCCTCTTGGCTTACTATGGCTACACCTTC.

This chain uses TRBV15 with TRBJ2-7; TRBD1 aligns across 9 bases. Trimming removed 3 bases from V and 2 bases from J; junction bases left unmatched: 8. Germline V gene data show CDR1 as LNHNV and CDR2 as YYDKDF (reference sequence). This CDR3 comprises 16 residues. CDR3 sequence reads: CATSSGGQGKAYEQYF. The CDR3 DNA reads TGTGCCACCAGCAGCGGCGGACAGGGGAAGGCCTACGAGCAGTACTTC.

This clone was detected only once. CDR3 sequence reads: CASSQERTSKSSYEQYF. The CDR3 coding sequence is TGCGCCAGCAGCCAAGAGAGGACTAGCAAAAGCTCCTACGAGCAGTACTTC. V and J are TRBV4-3 and TRBJ2-7, with TRBD2 matching over 8 bases. The V gene end was trimmed by 0 bases and the J gene end by 0 bases; junction bases not matched to a gene: 7. CDR1 is LGHNA and CDR2 is YSLEER in the germline V gene. The CDR3 has 17 residues.

The chain has TRBV28 and TRBJ1-2; D is unresolved. CDR3 length equals 13 residues. CDR1 MDHEN and CDR2 SYDVKM come from the germline V gene. Trimming removed 4 bases from V and 1 base from J, with 7 bases in between. CDR3 coding DNA: TGTGCCAGCAGTTCCGGAGTTAACTATGGCTACACCTTC. This gives the protein CASSSGVNYGYTF.